One and the same sample provided the 25 T cell receptor beta chains below, sequenced in a study of vaccination effects on CD4 cells after COVID-19. Data came from immunoSEQ multiplex PCR; TCRdb stores just in-frame clones and leaves some out. The sample has 20,000 to 25,000 clones; roughly 73% are singletons. The ViraFEST assay expanded antigen-specific CD4+ T cells with viral peptide pools before sequencing. Cells that had been cultured for roughly 9 days were the source of isolated CD4+ T cells. Vaccinated participants had no history of SARS-CoV-2 infection and tested negative for nucleocapsid antibodies. The antigens of these receptors remain unknown. This specimen consisted of CD4+ T cells from PBMCs cultured with HCoV-NL63 spike peptides, obtained before COVID-19 vaccination. The origin of the receptors is a human donor who received a COVID-19 vaccine.

V and J are TRBV30 and TRBJ2-1; tentatively, D is TRBD2 (5 bases). The germline V and J ends were trimmed by 0 bases and 15 bases, with 15 bases remaining between them. This CDR3 is built from 12 residues. Germline values: CDR1 GTSNPN, CDR2 SVGIG (reference sequence). The CDR3 nucleotides are TGTGCCTGGAGTGTATCTGAGGAGGCGAGGTTCTTC. Translating gives CAWSVSEEARFF.

The chain joins TRBV6-2 or TRBV6-3 to TRBJ1-5, with TRBD1 as a possible D gene (6 bases). V was shortened by 6 bases and J by 1 base, with 10 bases between the two germline ends. This CDR3 comprises 14 residues. Germline CDR1 MNHEY, CDR2 SVGEGT. The CDR3 loop is CASSPDRSNQPQHF. CDR3 coding DNA: TGTGCCAGCAGCCCCGACAGGAGCAATCAGCCCCAGCATTTT.

This clone has only a few counts. The CDR3 here is CAWSVRLQGGYTF. The CDR3 coding sequence is TGTGCCTGGAGTGTAAGGTTGCAGGGTGGCTACACCTTC. The V gene is TRBV30, the J gene TRBJ1-2; TRBD1 might be the D (5 bases). Deletions cut 0 bases from V and 7 bases from J, with 12 bases between. Germline assignment: CDR1 GTSNPN and CDR2 SVGIG (reference sequence). This CDR3 is 13 amino acids long.

This clone was detected only a few times. V is TRBV10-1 and J is TRBJ1-2; TRBD1 matches at 8 bases. CDR1 is WNHNN and CDR2 is SYGVQD in the germline V gene (reference sequence). V shed 6 bases, J shed 4 bases, and the junction held 7 bases outside the gene matches. This CDR3 has 14 amino acids. The CDR3 DNA sequence: TGCGCCAGCAGAACTACAGGGGGGGGCTATGGCTACACCTTC. Translated, it gives CASRTTGGGYGYTF.

The gene calls are TRBV19 and TRBJ2-5; D gene unclear. Germline CDR1 is LNHDA and CDR2 is SQIVND (reference sequence). V was pared by 7 bases and J by 1 base, with 16 bases between. The CDR3 runs 15 residues. The CDR3 DNA reads TGTGCCAGTACTAGGACCGCTTTCTCCCAAGAGACCCAGTACTTC. The encoded protein is CASTRTAFSQETQYF.

The chain carries TRBV6-5 and TRBJ1-2; tentative D call: TRBD1 (5 bases). CDR3 length: 16 residues. Germline V gene data show CDR1 as MNHEY and CDR2 as SVGAGI. Trimming stripped 0 bases from V and 2 bases from J, with 13 bases between. The CDR3 nucleotides are TGTGCCAGCAGTTACTCAGGTGGGGGACCAAACTATGGCTACACCTTC. Residues: CASSYSGGGPNYGYTF.

This clone has only a few counts. The gene calls are TRBV5-1 and TRBJ2-2; TRBD1 agrees at 7 bases. The germline V gene has CDR1 SGHRS and CDR2 YFSETQ. This CDR3 comprises 15 residues. V gave up 4 bases and J gave up 5 bases; unmatched junction bases: 8. This CDR3 reads CASSPRDSWTGELFF. DNA for the CDR3: TGCGCCAGCAGCCCCCGGGACAGCTGGACCGGGGAGCTGTTTTTT.

This clone was counted only a few times. The chain joins TRBV20-1 to TRBJ1-5, with D uncertain. The V end was cut by 3 bases, the J end by 0 bases, with 21 bases between. The germline V gene has CDR1 DFQATT and CDR2 SNEGSKA (reference sequence). The CDR3 runs to 18 residues. This chain's CDR3 is CSASSTDGILHSNQPQHF. The CDR3 nucleotides read TGCAGTGCTAGTTCCACGGACGGCATCCTTCATAGCAATCAGCCCCAGCATTTT.

The chain combines TRBV30 with TRBJ2-7; D is ambiguous. The germline CDR1 and CDR2 sequences are GTSNPN and SVGIG (reference sequence). The CDR3 length is 13 residues. The ends were cut back, 0 bases at V and 3 bases at J, with 9 bases in the middle. The CDR3 nucleotides read TGTGCCTGGAGTGTGAGCCAGCGCTACGAGCAGTACTTC. Its protein product is CAWSVSQRYEQYF.

This clone is a singleton in its sample. The V and J genes are TRBV6-5 and TRBJ2-1; perhaps TRBD1 as D (5 bases). The CDR3 has 13 residues. CDR1 is MNHEY and CDR2 is SVGAGI in the germline V gene. Trimming pared 5 bases from V and 7 bases from J, leaving 12 bases between. In DNA, the CDR3 is TGTGCCAGCAGTCCTCAAACAGGAAATGAGCAGTTCTTC. Translated: CASSPQTGNEQFF.

The chain couples TRBV25-1 to TRBJ2-5; no reliable D call. The germline V gene encodes CDR1 MGHDK and CDR2 SYGVNS. Deletions cut 5 bases from V and 4 bases from J, with 8 bases between. The CDR3 has 12 amino acids. The CDR3 coding sequence is TGTGCCAGCAGTAGGGCATCAGAGACCCAGTACTTC. Translating gives CASSRASETQYF. Drawing the rest from reference TRBV25-1 and TRBJ2-5, the complete variable domain is EADIYQTPRYLVIGTGKKITLECSQTMGHDKMYWYQQDPGMELHLIHYSYGVNSTEKGDLSSESTVSRIRTEHFPLTLESARPSHTSQYLCASSRASETQYFGPGTRLLVL.

This clone was recorded only once. The J gene is TRBJ2-3, the V gene TRBV14; the match to TRBD1 covers 8 bases. V shed 6 bases and J 1 base; nucleotides not matched to a gene: 0. This CDR3 comprises 13 residues. The germline V gene encodes CDR1 SGHDN and CDR2 FVKESK. The CDR3 coding sequence is TGTGCCAGCAGGACAGGGGGCACAGATACGCAGTATTTT. This sequence encodes CASRTGGTDTQYF.

The V gene is TRBV2, the J gene TRBJ1-3; the match to TRBD1 covers 7 bases. This CDR3 has 15 amino acids. V lost 3 bases, J lost 1 base, and 3 bases stayed unmatched. The V gene's germline CDR1 is SNHLY and CDR2 FYNNEI. The CDR3 region is CASSDATGSGNTIYF. The CDR3 coding sequence is TGTGCCAGCAGTGACGCGACAGGGTCTGGAAACACCATATATTTT.

This clone appeared once. This sequence joins TRBV18 and TRBJ1-1, with D possibly TRBD1 on 5 matching bases. Germline V lookup: CDR1 KGHSH, CDR2 LQKENI. The V gene lost 5 bases and the J gene lost 4 bases, with 14 bases spanning the gap. The CDR3 runs to 14 residues. In DNA form, the CDR3 reads TGTGCCAGCTCAGCCGCAGGGCTAGGCACTGAAGCTTTCTTT. Translation: CASSAAGLGTEAFF. Full variable domain (rest looked up from reference TRBV18 and TRBJ1-1): NAGVMQNPRHLVRRRGQEARLRCSPMKGHSHVYWYRQLPEEGLKFMVYLQKENIIDESGMPKERFSAEFPKEGPSILRIQQVVRGDSAAYFCASSAAGLGTEAFFGQGTRLTVV.

The chain joins TRBV25-1 to TRBJ1-6; D may be TRBD1 (5 bases). Trimming stripped 9 bases from V and 5 bases from J, with 14 bases between. CDR3 length: 14 residues. From germline, CDR1 is MGHDK and CDR2 SYGVNS. The CDR3 reads CASQGSGNNSPLHF. The DNA of the CDR3 is TGTGCCAGTCAGGGCTCTGGCAATAATTCACCCCTCCACTTT.

The chain employs TRBV4-2 and TRBJ2-1, with TRBD2 matching 10 bases. J was trimmed by 1 base and V by 4 bases; bases with no gene match: 7. The germline CDR1 and CDR2 sequences are LGHNA and YNFKEQ. The CDR3 has 17 residues. CDR3: CASSLSTSGISYNEQFF. CDR3 in DNA: TGTGCCAGCAGCCTCAGCACTAGCGGGATTTCCTACAATGAGCAGTTCTTC.

The chain is built from TRBV7-9 and TRBJ1-4, with D unresolved. The length of the CDR3 is 14 residues. V was trimmed by 5 bases and J by 5 bases, leaving 12 bases between them. CDR1 and CDR2 from the germline V gene are SEHNR and FQNEAQ (reference sequence). CDR3 sequence reads: CASSPTEINEKLFF. In nucleotides, the CDR3 is TGTGCCAGCAGCCCCACAGAGATCAATGAAAAACTGTTTTTT.

The chain employs TRBV6-5 and TRBJ1-6; unclear D gene. The CDR3 is 12 residues long. The germline V gene has CDR1 MNHEY and CDR2 SVGAGI. Trimming took off 6 bases at V and 7 bases at J, with 7 bases between the two ends. CDR3: CASRLGNSPLHF. CDR3 nucleotide sequence: TGTGCCAGCAGGCTGGGGAATTCACCCCTCCACTTT.

This clone came up a few times. This chain uses TRBV7-2 with TRBJ2-7; possible D gene TRBD1, 7 bases. CDR1 is SGHTA and CDR2 is FQGNSA in the germline V gene. The CDR3 is made up of 14 amino acids. The germline V and J ends were trimmed by 4 bases and 2 bases, with 12 bases remaining between them. The CDR3 sequence is CASSSQGGTYEQYF. The DNA of the CDR3 is TGTGCCAGCAGCTCTCAGGGGGGTACCTACGAGCAGTACTTC.

The rearrangement links TRBV5-8 to TRBJ1-1; no reliable D call. Trimming removed 7 bases at V and 2 bases at J, with 6 bases between. The germline V gene encodes CDR1 SGHTS and CDR2 YDEGEE. The CDR3 has 11 residues. CDR3 region: CASRYNTEAFF. CDR3 nucleotides: TGTGCCAGCCGGTATAACACTGAAGCTTTCTTT. Supplemented by reference TRBV5-8 and TRBJ1-1, the full variable domain reads EAGVTQSPTHLIKTRGQQATLRCSPISGHTSVYWYQQALGLGLQFLLWYDEGEERNRGNFPPRFSGRQFPNYSSELNVNALELEDSALYLCASRYNTEAFFGQGTRLTVV.

The J gene is TRBJ1-5, the V gene TRBV6-2 or TRBV6-3; D uncertain. Germline-derived CDR1 and CDR2 are MNHEY and SVGEGT. The CDR3 covers 13 residues. The ends were cut back, 2 bases at V and 4 bases at J, with 6 bases in the middle. The CDR3 spells CASSYIGNQPQHF. The CDR3 DNA is TGTGCCAGCAGTTACATCGGGAATCAGCCCCAGCATTTT.

This rearrangement joins TRBV6-5 to TRBJ1-1, with 10 bases aligning to TRBD1. CDR3 length equals 15 residues. CDR1 MNHEY and CDR2 SVGAGI come from the germline V gene. V lost 6 bases and J lost 4; bases outside the gene matches: 8. Written as DNA, the CDR3 is TGTGCCAGCAGCGGACGGGACAGGGGTGTCACTGAAGCTTTCTTT. Protein sequence: CASSGRDRGVTEAFF.

The gene calls are TRBV6-1 and TRBJ1-1; D may be TRBD1 (5 bases). This CDR3 region has 16 residues. Deletions cut 2 bases from V and 1 base from J, with 14 bases between. CDR1 and CDR2 (germline): MNHNS, SASEGT. The chain's CDR3 is CASSEWGWGTNTEAFF. DNA of the CDR3: TGTGCCAGCAGTGAATGGGGGTGGGGAACGAACACTGAAGCTTTCTTT.

The chain links TRBV10-1 to TRBJ2-1, with D possibly matching TRBD2 (6 bases). This CDR3 is built from 15 residues. The germline V gene encodes CDR1 WNHNN and CDR2 SYGVQD (reference sequence). The V end lost 8 bases, the J end lost 0 bases, and 14 bases lay between the germline ends. Written as DNA, the CDR3 is TGCGCCAGCCTGGGACTCTCTTACTCCTACAATGAGCAGTTCTTC. This sequence encodes CASLGLSYSYNEQFF.

The chain links TRBV28 to TRBJ1-6, with 7 bases aligning to TRBD1. This CDR3 spans 14 amino acids. Germline CDR1 reads MDHEN; CDR2 reads SYDVKM. Trimming removed 6 bases from V and 9 bases from J; junction bases left unmatched: 8. CDR3 DNA sequence: TGTGCCAGCAGCTTACAGGGGAGGGGTTCACCCCTCCACTTT. It translates to CASSLQGRGSPLHF. The variable domain in full, with the rest retrieved from reference TRBV28 and TRBJ1-6, is DVKVTQSSRYLVKRTGEKVFLECVQDMDHENMFWYRQDPGLGLRLIYFSYDVKMKEKGDIPEGYSVSREKKERFSLILESASTNQTSMYLCASSLQGRGSPLHFGNGTRLTVT.